These 21 T cell receptor beta chains were all obtained from the same sample, sequenced in a study of T-cell memory formation after mild COVID-19. TCRdb passed the 5' RACE reads through MiXCR, listing each CDR3 protein once. The data contain roughly 50,000 distinct CDR3 sequences, over 7.5% of them singletons. The sequenced sample consisted of PBMCs or a T cell subset sorted from them (not recorded which). Receptors originate from a man younger than 35 who had mild COVID-19 (a few samples of this study predate the infection). Cell type and time point are not known.

This clonotype appeared a few times. The rearrangement joins TRBV27 to TRBJ2-4, with D possibly matching TRBD2 (5 bases). The ends were cut back, 0 bases at V and 6 bases at J, with 9 bases in the middle. Germline-derived CDR1 and CDR2 are MNHEY and SMNVEV (reference sequence). The CDR3 totals 14 residues. The CDR3 protein is CASSLSRELNIQYF. The CDR3 region has the DNA TGTGCCAGCAGTTTATCGAGGGAGCTAAACATTCAGTACTTC.

This clonotype was counted a few times. The J gene is TRBJ2-3, the V gene TRBV5-1; 9 bases are shared with TRBD2. This CDR3 is built from 15 residues. Germline CDR1 reads SGHRS; CDR2 reads YFSETQ. V lost 3 bases, J lost 1 base, and 3 bases stayed unmatched. Here the CDR3 reads CASSSGTSRTDTQYF. Written as DNA, the CDR3 is TGCGCCAGCAGCTCAGGGACTAGCCGCACAGATACGCAGTATTTT.

This clonotype was recorded a few times. The chain uses TRBV20-1 and TRBJ2-5, with D possibly being TRBD1 (7 bases). Germline CDR1 is DFQATT and CDR2 is SNEGSKA (reference sequence). The CDR3 is 15 residues long. The V end lost 5 bases, the J end lost 5 bases, and 21 bases lay between the germline ends. The DNA of the CDR3 is TGCAGTGCTGAGGGGGCCGCGGGGAAGGATGAGACCCAGTACTTC. It specifies CSAEGAAGKDETQYF.

V and J are TRBV20-1 and TRBJ2-3; 14 bases line up with TRBD2. The CDR3 consists of 14 residues. Germline V gene data show CDR1 as DFQATT and CDR2 as SNEGSKA (reference sequence). V shed 8 bases, J shed 9 bases, and the junction held 10 bases outside the gene matches. The CDR3 DNA is TGCAGTCCGACTAGCGGGGGGGCTTTGGGCACGCAGTATTTT. This sequence encodes CSPTSGGALGTQYF.

This clonotype was picked up a small number of times. The V gene is TRBV5-1, the J gene TRBJ1-4; D gene unclear. With 0 bases removed from V and 3 bases from J, the gap between germline ends came to 9 bases. This CDR3 is built from 15 residues. CDR1 is SGHRS, CDR2 YFSETQ, per germline. CDR3 residues: CASSLERASNEKLFF. As DNA, the CDR3 is TGCGCCAGCAGCTTGGAGAGAGCGTCTAATGAAAAACTGTTTTTT. Full variable domain (rest looked up from reference TRBV5-1 and TRBJ1-4): KAGVTQTPRYLIKTRGQQVTLSCSPISGHRSVSWYQQTPGQGLQFLFEYFSETQRNKGNFPGRFSGRQFSNSRSEMNVSTLELGDSALYLCASSLERASNEKLFFGSGTQLSVL.

This clonotype has just a few counts. The rearrangement links TRBV11-2 to TRBJ2-1, with 14 bases matching TRBD2. The CDR3 has 15 residues. Trimming at V came to 4 bases and at J to 6 bases, leaving 2 bases not matched to a gene. The germline V gene encodes CDR1 SGHAT and CDR2 FQNNGV. The CDR3 DNA reads TGTGCCAGCAGCTCGGGGACTAGCGGGGGCAATGAGCAGTTCTTC. Translation: CASSSGTSGGNEQFF.

This clonotype was observed once. This rearrangement joins TRBV7-2 to TRBJ1-2; the D is unclear. The germline CDR1 and CDR2 sequences are SGHTA and FQGNSA. V was shortened by 4 bases and J by 4 bases, with 16 bases between the two germline ends. CDR3 length: 15 amino acids. Here the CDR3 reads CASSSRMAALYGYTF. The CDR3 nucleotides read TGTGCCAGCAGCTCTCGAATGGCGGCGCTCTATGGCTACACCTTC.

This clonotype has a handful of counts. This chain connects TRBV7-6 to TRBJ2-7; 7 bases are shared with TRBD1. With 0 bases clipped from V and 3 bases from J, the junction kept 5 bases outside the gene matches. This CDR3 has 15 residues. Germline values: CDR1 SGHVS, CDR2 FNYEAQ. CDR3 nucleotides: TGTGCCAGCAGCTTAGCGGGCACAGGGGACTACGAGCAGTACTTC. It translates to CASSLAGTGDYEQYF.

The rearrangement uses TRBV12-3 or TRBV12-4 and TRBJ2-5, with 8 bases identical to TRBD2. V dropped 10 bases and J dropped 1; count of bases not matched to a gene: 14. This CDR3 spans 16 amino acids. The chain's CDR3 is CATFRVGAGAQETQYF. The CDR3 coding sequence is TGTGCCACCTTCCGTGTGGGAGCGGGGGCCCAAGAGACCCAGTACTTC.

This chain uses TRBV20-1 with TRBJ2-1, with TRBD1 identical over 7 bases. This CDR3 spans 12 amino acids. CDR1 is DFQATT and CDR2 is SNEGSKA in the germline V gene (reference sequence). Losses at the gene ends were 3 bases for V and 5 bases for J; bases not matched to a gene: 1. CDR3 region: CSASQGDNEQFF. In DNA form, the CDR3 reads TGCAGTGCTAGCCAGGGGGACAATGAGCAGTTCTTC.

This chain uses TRBV10-3 with TRBJ1-3; D gene uncertain. V was cut by 2 bases and J by 1 base, with 9 bases left in between. Germline V gene lookup returns CDR1 ENHRY and CDR2 SYGVKD. The CDR3 length is 15 residues. The DNA of the CDR3 is TGTGCCATCAGTGAGGCCCCTTTTTCTGGAAACACCATATATTTT. Its protein is CAISEAPFSGNTIYF.

The table lists this clonotype with many counts. V is TRBV12-3 or TRBV12-4 and J is TRBJ2-4; weak D call: TRBD1 (6 bases). Between the trimmed V and J ends, which lost 7 bases and 8 bases, there was a span of 18 bases. This CDR3 has 14 amino acids. CDR3 nucleotide sequence: TGTGCCAGCAAATTAAGGGGGTCTGTTGACATTCAGTACTTC. It specifies CASKLRGSVDIQYF.

This clonotype was counted many times. This rearrangement joins TRBV7-2 to TRBJ2-5; D gene ambiguous. The CDR3 extends over 11 amino acids. Germline CDR1 and CDR2: SGHTA and FQGNSA. V was clipped by 5 bases and J by 2 bases, with 3 bases between them. The chain's CDR3 is CASSAQETQYF. CDR3 nucleotides: TGTGCCAGCAGCGCGCAAGAGACCCAGTACTTC. Filled out from reference TRBV7-2 and TRBJ2-5, the complete variable domain reads GAGVSQSPSNKVTEKGKDVELRCDPISGHTALYWYRQSLGQGLEFLIYFQGNSAPDKSGLPSDRFSAERTGGSVSTLTIQRTQQEDSAVYLCASSAQETQYFGPGTRLLVL.

The V gene is TRBV7-3, the J gene TRBJ2-1; possibly TRBD2 for D (6 bases). The V end lost 4 bases, the J end lost 10 bases, and 20 bases lay between the germline ends. The CDR3 covers 15 residues. Germline CDR1 reads SGHTA; CDR2 reads FQGTGA. The CDR3: CASSSTPSAGSEQFF. CDR3 coding DNA: TGTGCCAGCAGCTCTACCCCTAGCGCGGGGAGCGAGCAGTTCTTC.

V is TRBV5-5 and J is TRBJ2-2; no definite D call. The CDR3 loop spans 12 amino acids. The V end was cut by 2 bases, the J end by 7 bases, with 6 bases between. Per the germline V gene, CDR1 is SGHKS and CDR2 is YYEKEE (reference sequence). CDR3 in DNA: TGTGCCAGCAGCTTCGATAGCGGGGAGCTGTTTTTT. As protein: CASSFDSGELFF. The full variable domain, its missing parts supplied by reference TRBV5-5 and TRBJ2-2, is DAGVTQSPTHLIKTRGQQVTLRCSPISGHKSVSWYQQVLGQGPQFIFQYYEKEERGRGNFPDRFSARQFPNYSSELNVNALLLGDSALYLCASSFDSGELFFGEGSRLTVL.

This clonotype was counted at least ten times. The chain uses TRBV5-1 and TRBJ2-5, with D uncertain. The V end lost 4 bases, the J end lost 2 bases, and 12 bases lay between the germline ends. The CDR3 is 14 residues long. Germline V gene data show CDR1 as SGHRS and CDR2 as YFSETQ. CDR3 bases: TGCGCCAGCAGCGTGGGCTCTATACAAGAGACCCAGTACTTC. As protein: CASSVGSIQETQYF.

This clonotype occurred a few times. J is TRBJ2-2 and V is TRBV9, with a tentative D call TRBD1 (5 bases). The CDR3 length is 13 residues. V dropped 3 bases and J dropped 7 bases, with 10 bases sitting between them. The germline V gene has CDR1 SGDLS and CDR2 YYNGEE. The CDR3 protein is CASSDRPDGELFF. As DNA, the CDR3 is TGTGCCAGCAGCGACAGGCCGGACGGGGAGCTGTTTTTT.

This chain links TRBV7-3 with TRBJ2-5, with TRBD2 matching 9 bases. Germline lookup yields CDR1 SGHTA and CDR2 FQGTGA. Losses at the gene ends were 0 bases for V and 4 bases for J; bases not matched to a gene: 3. The CDR3 runs to 15 residues. The chain's CDR3 is CASSLTGTSRETQYF. In DNA form, the CDR3 reads TGTGCCAGCAGCTTAACGGGGACTAGCAGAGAGACCCAGTACTTC.

This clonotype was detected a few times. This chain links TRBV5-1 with TRBJ1-6; 7 nucleotides agree with TRBD1. This CDR3 contains 15 residues. Trimming at V came to 4 bases and at J to 6 bases, leaving 7 bases not matched to a gene. Germline V gene data show CDR1 as SGHRS and CDR2 as YFSETQ. The CDR3 DNA reads TGCGCCAGCAGCGTCGGGACAGTCTCTAATTCACCCCTCCACTTT. Amino acids: CASSVGTVSNSPLHF.

V usage is TRBV18 and J usage is TRBJ1-5; tentatively, D is TRBD1 (6 bases). The CDR3 runs to 15 residues. V lost 3 bases and J lost 7, with 16 bases in between. Germline V CDR1 and CDR2: KGHSH, LQKENI. Here the CDR3 reads CASSPRGALGQPQHF. DNA for the CDR3: TGTGCCAGCTCACCGCGGGGGGCCCTTGGCCAGCCCCAGCATTTT. Looking up the rest from reference TRBV18 and TRBJ1-5 gives the full variable domain: NAGVMQNPRHLVRRRGQEARLRCSPMKGHSHVYWYRQLPEEGLKFMVYLQKENIIDESGMPKERFSAEFPKEGPSILRIQQVVRGDSAAYFCASSPRGALGQPQHFGDGTRLSIL.

This clonotype was picked up many times. This chain joins TRBV11-2 and TRBJ2-1; D gene ambiguous. The V and J ends lost 6 bases and 3 bases respectively, with 6 bases between them. CDR3 length: 12 residues. The germline CDR1 and CDR2 sequences are SGHAT and FQNNGV. In nucleotides, the CDR3 is TGTGCCAGCAGTACGGGCTACAATGAGCAGTTCTTC. Translated: CASSTGYNEQFF.